This record concerns one T cell receptor beta chain sequence. No antigen is known for it. Produced via immunoSEQ multiplex PCR; TCRdb's table is partial and in-frame only. The sample consists of more than 100,000 clones, approximately 86% of them appearing once. These data belong to a study of T cell responses to AZD1222 COVID-19 vaccine. CDR3 length equals 15 residues. With 1 base removed from V and 7 bases from J, the gap between germline ends came to 13 bases. CDR1 is SGHVS and CDR2 is FNYEAQ in the germline V gene. Findings of the study overall: In all cases, repertoires were sampled only after the peak T cell response. Reports say nearly half of spike-specific TCRs go after unmutated variant regions.

V gene TRBV7-6 combines with J gene TRBJ1-4; TRBD1 is a possible D gene (6 bases). The source material was peripheral blood, sampled on day 0 of AZD1222 vaccination. The source of this sequence is an adult in good health. The CDR3 nucleotides read TGTGCCAGCAGCTTAGACGGGGGGCTTGGTGAAAAACTGTTTTTT. It yields the protein CASSLDGGLGEKLFF.